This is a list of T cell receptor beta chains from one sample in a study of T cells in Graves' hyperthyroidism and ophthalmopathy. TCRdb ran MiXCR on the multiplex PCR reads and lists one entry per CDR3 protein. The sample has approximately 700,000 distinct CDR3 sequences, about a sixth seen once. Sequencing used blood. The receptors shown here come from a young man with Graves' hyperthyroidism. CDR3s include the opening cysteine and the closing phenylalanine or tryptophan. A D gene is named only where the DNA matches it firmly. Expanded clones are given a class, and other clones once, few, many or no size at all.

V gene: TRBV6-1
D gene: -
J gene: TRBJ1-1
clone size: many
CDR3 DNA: TGTGCCAGCAGTGAAAAAGGGGTTACAGGGCTTGAAGCTTTCTTT
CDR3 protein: CASSEKGVTGLEAFF

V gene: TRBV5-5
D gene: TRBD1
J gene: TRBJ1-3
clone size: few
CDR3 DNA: TGTGCCAGCAGCAACCGGGACAGGGGTGGAAACACCATATATTTT
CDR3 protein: CASSNRDRGGNTIYF

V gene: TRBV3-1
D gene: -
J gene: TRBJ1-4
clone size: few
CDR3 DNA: TGTGCCAGCAGCCCCGGGCCGACAGCTACTAATGAAAAACTGTTTTTT
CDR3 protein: CASSPGPTATNEKLFF

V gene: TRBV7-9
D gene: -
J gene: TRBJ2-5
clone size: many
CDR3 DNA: TGTGCCAGCAGCCACCGGGGCCGACAAGAGACCCAGTACTTC
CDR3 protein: CASSHRGRQETQYF

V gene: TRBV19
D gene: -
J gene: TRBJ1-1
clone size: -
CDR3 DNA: TGTGCCAGTAAATATATAGGACAGCCGCGCACTGAAGCTTTCTTT
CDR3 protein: CASKYIGQPRTEAFF

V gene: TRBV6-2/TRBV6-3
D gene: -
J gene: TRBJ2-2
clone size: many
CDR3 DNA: TGTGCCAGCAGTTACCGGGGCAGGGAGAACACCGGGGAGCTGTTTTTT
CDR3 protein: CASSYRGRENTGELFF

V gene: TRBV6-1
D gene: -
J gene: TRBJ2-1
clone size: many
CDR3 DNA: TGTGCCAGCCGCCCCGACGGGGAGTCCTATTACGCATACAATGAGCAGTTCTTC
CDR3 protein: CASRPDGESYYAYNEQFF

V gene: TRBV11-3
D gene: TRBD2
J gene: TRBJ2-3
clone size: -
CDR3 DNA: TGTGCCAGCAGCCTACTAGCGGGAGACGCAGATACGCAGTATTTT
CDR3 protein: CASSLLAGDADTQYF

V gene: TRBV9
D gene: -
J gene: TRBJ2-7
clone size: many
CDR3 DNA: TGTGCCAGCAGCGTAGGGGGGCTTTCTCCTGTGTACGAGCAGTACTTC
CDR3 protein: CASSVGGLSPVYEQYF

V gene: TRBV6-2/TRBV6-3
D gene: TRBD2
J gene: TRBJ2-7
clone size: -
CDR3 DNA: TGTGCCAGCGGGATCTCCCTTACGGGAGGGGTCTCCTACGAGCAGTACTTC
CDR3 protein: CASGISLTGGVSYEQYF

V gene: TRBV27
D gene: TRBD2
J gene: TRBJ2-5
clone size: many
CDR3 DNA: TGTGCCAGCAGTACTAGACTAGCGGGACCCAACACGTACCAAGAGACCCAGTACTTC
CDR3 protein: CASSTRLAGPNTYQETQYF

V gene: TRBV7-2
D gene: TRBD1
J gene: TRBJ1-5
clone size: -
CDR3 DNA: TGTGCCAGCAGCTTAGACGCAGGGGGCGTCGGTCAGCCCCAGCATTTT
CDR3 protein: CASSLDAGGVGQPQHF

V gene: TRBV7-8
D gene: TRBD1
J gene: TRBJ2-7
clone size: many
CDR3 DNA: TGTGCCAGCAGCCGCTCGAGACAGGGGATCTACGAGCAGTACTTC
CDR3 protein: CASSRSRQGIYEQYF

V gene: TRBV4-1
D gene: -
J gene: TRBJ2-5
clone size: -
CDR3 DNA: TGCGCCAGCAGCCAAGATCCCCAGAAAGAGACCCAGTACTTC
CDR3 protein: CASSQDPQKETQYF

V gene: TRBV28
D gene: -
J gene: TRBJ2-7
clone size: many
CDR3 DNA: TGTGCCAGCAGTTTCCTCGCGGGCTACGAGCAGTACTTC
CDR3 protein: CASSFLAGYEQYF

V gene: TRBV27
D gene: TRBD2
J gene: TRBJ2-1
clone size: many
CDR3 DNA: TGTGCCAGCAAAAGACTAGCGGGGAACAATGAGCAGTTCTTC
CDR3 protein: CASKRLAGNNEQFF

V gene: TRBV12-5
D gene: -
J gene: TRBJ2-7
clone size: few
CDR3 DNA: TGTGCTAGTGGTCACCCGACATTTACCTACGAGCAGTACTTC
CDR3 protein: CASGHPTFTYEQYF

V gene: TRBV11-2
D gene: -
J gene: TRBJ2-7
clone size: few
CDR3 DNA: TGTGCCAGCAGCCCTCGGCTTACGAGGAAGGCCTACGAGCAGTACTTC
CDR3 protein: CASSPRLTRKAYEQYF

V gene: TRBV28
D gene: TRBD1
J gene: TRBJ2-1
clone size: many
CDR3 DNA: TGTGCCAGCGGCGACCCAACAGGGGATGAGCAGTTCTTC
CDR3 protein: CASGDPTGDEQFF

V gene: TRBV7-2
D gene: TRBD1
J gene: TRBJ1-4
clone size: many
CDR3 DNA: TGTGCCAGCAGCCGATTGGGACAGGCCCATGAAAAACTGTTTTTT
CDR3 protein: CASSRLGQAHEKLFF

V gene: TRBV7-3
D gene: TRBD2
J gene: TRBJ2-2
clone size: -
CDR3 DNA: TGTGCCAGCAGCCTAGCGGGAGGGGACGGGGAGCTGTTTTTT
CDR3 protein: CASSLAGGDGELFF

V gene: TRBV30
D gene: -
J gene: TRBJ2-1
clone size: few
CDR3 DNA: TGTGCCTGGAGTTTACCACAGAACTACAATGAGCAGTTCTTC
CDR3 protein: CAWSLPQNYNEQFF

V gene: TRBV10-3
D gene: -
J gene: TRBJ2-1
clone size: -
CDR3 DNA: TGTGCCATCAGTGTGGGGGAAGCCTACAATGAGCAGTCCTTC
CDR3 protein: CAISVGEAYNEQSF

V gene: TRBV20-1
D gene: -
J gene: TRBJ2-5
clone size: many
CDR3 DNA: TGCAGTGCTAGAGTAGGAGAGACCCAGTACTTC
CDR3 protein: CSARVGETQYF

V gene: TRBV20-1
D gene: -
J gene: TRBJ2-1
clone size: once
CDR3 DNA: TGCAGTGCTAGGGGCGGGATCATCTCCTACAATGAGCAGTTCTTC
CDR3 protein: CSARGGIISYNEQFF

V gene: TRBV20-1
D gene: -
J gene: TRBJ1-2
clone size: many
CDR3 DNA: TGCAGTGCTAGAGACCGGGCGAACTATGGCTACACCTTC
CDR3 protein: CSARDRANYGYTF

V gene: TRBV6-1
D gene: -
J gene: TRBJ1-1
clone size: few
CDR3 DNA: TGTGCCAGCACCTCGACAGGCGGTAATATCAAGAACACTGAAGCTTTCTTT
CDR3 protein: CASTSTGGNIKNTEAFF